Listed below are T cell receptor beta chains from one sample, sequenced in a study of radiotherapy plus CTLA-4 blockade in lung cancer. Assay: immunoSEQ multiplex PCR; the TCRdb copy retains only in-frame clones and omits some. This sample has roughly 42,000 clones, with over 55% found just once. The sample consisted of peripheral blood, taken from a patient treated with radiotherapy plus ipilimumab. These TCRs come from a human donor with non-small cell lung cancer who had a partial response to radiotherapy plus ipilimumab. Both conserved end residues are part of each CDR3. The D gene is left open where the match is weak. Where a row states a size, it is once, few, many or the class of an expanded clone; other rows omit it.

>15|TRBD1|NA|TRBJ2-4|TRBV5-6
CASNRDRGMENIQYF
TGTGCCAGCAACAGGGACAGGGGGATGGAAAACATTCAGTACTTC
>12|NA|NA|TRBJ2-7|TRBV2
CASTLQGYEQYF
TGTGCCAGCACCCTACAGGGCTACGAGCAGTACTTC
>13|NA|NA|TRBJ2-7|TRBV6-1
CASSEHTTYEQYF
TGTGCCAGCAGTGAACACACTACCTACGAGCAGTACTTC
>15|TRBD2|NA|TRBJ2-1|TRBV6-1
CASRIAGGQYNEQFF
TGTGCCAGCAGAATAGCGGGGGGCCAATACAATGAGCAGTTCTTC
>16|TRBD1|NA|TRBJ1-2|TRBV7-9
CASSWDQRDRALGYTF
TGTGCCAGCAGCTGGGACCAGCGGGACAGGGCTTTAGGCTACACCTTC
>13|NA|NA|TRBJ2-7|TRBV5-8
CASSFGGTYEQYF
TGTGCCAGCAGCTTCGGAGGGACCTACGAGCAGTACTTC
>15|TRBD2|NA|TRBJ2-5|TRBV7-8
CASRPLAGGTKTQYF
TGTGCCAGCAGACCACTAGCGGGGGGGACCAAGACCCAGTACTTC
>15|TRBD1|NA|TRBJ1-1|TRBV2
CASSARGRGETEAFF
TGTGCCAGCAGTGCGAGGGGGCGCGGCGAAACTGAAGCTTTCTTT
>17|NA|NA|TRBJ2-1|TRBV4-2
CASSQVRARGFYNEQFF
TGTGCCAGCAGCCAAGTTCGAGCGCGGGGCTTCTACAATGAGCAGTTCTTC
>17|TRBD1|NA|TRBJ1-1|TRBV7-8
CASSPHTTGTGNTEAFF
TGTGCCAGCAGCCCCCACACGACCGGGACAGGGAACACTGAAGCTTTCTTT
>12|NA|NA|TRBJ2-7|TRBV6-5
CASGRDSYEQYF
TGTGCCAGCGGGCGCGACTCCTACGAGCAGTACTTC
>13|NA|NA|TRBJ1-4|TRBV6-1
CASKIQLNEKLFF
TGTGCCAGCAAAATACAGCTTAATGAAAAACTGTTTTTT
>18|TRBD2|NA|TRBJ2-7|TRBV5-1
CASSLAPPSGGSSYEQYF
TGCGCCAGCAGCTTGGCCCCTCCTAGCGGGGGAAGCTCCTACGAGCAGTACTTC
>13|NA|NA|TRBJ2-2|TRBV4-3
CASSHLSTGELFF
TGCGCCAGCAGCCACCTGTCGACCGGGGAGCTGTTTTTT
>13|NA|NA|TRBJ1-2|TRBV6-5
CASSPGQLYGYTF
TGTGCCAGCAGTCCTGGACAGCTCTATGGCTACACCTTC
>11|NA|NA|TRBJ2-5|TRBV20-1
CSARSGETQYF
TGCAGTGCTAGGTCCGGAGAGACCCAGTACTTC
>15|TRBD1|NA|TRBJ1-2|TRBV5-1
CASSLWTGGDYGYTF
TGCGCCAGCAGCCTATGGACAGGGGGGGACTATGGCTACACCTTC
>15|TRBD2|NA|TRBJ2-3|TRBV2
CASSAWTSGADTQYF
TGTGCCAGCAGTGCCTGGACTAGCGGGGCCGATACGCAGTATTTT
>15|NA|NA|TRBJ2-3|TRBV6-1
CASSEGWGLADTQYF
TGTGCCAGCAGTGAAGGTTGGGGGCTGGCCGATACGCAGTATTTT
>15|NA|NA|TRBJ1-2|TRBV15
CATSRGRGSDYGYTF
TGTGCCACCAGCAGAGGTAGGGGGTCGGACTATGGCTACACCTTC
>12|NA|NA|TRBJ1-5|TRBV19
CASSIEGEPQHF
TGTGCCAGTAGTATAGAAGGGGAGCCCCAGCATTTT
>14|TRBD1|NA|TRBJ1-5|TRBV4-1
CASSQRQGSQPQHF
TGCGCCAGCAGCCAACGACAGGGTTCTCAGCCCCAGCATTTT
>20|NA|once|TRBJ1-2|TRBV18
CASSPRLDGPGLDVRYGYTF
TGTGCCAGCTCACCACGACTGGACGGCCCCGGACTGGACGTCCGCTACGGCTACACCTTC
>14|NA|NA|TRBJ2-7|TRBV9
CASSVVDTPYEQYF
TGTGCCAGCAGCGTAGTGGACACCCCCTACGAGCAGTACTTC
>12|NA|few|TRBJ1-1|TRBV10-3
CAIRTGPTEAFF
TGTGCCATCAGGACAGGTCCGACTGAAGCTTTCTTT
>14|NA|few|TRBJ2-4|TRBV6-1
CASSEGQIVNIQYF
TGTGCCAGCAGTGAAGGGCAGATTGTTAACATTCAGTACTTC
>14|NA|NA|TRBJ1-1|TRBV7-3
CASSLSAGNTEAFF
TGTGCCAGCAGCTTAAGCGCCGGTAACACTGAAGCTTTCTTT
>14|NA|NA|TRBJ1-4|TRBV11-2
CASSLGRGGEKLFF
TGTGCCAGCAGCTTAGGTAGGGGTGGAGAAAAACTGTTTTTT
>15|TRBD1|NA|TRBJ1-4|TRBV12-5
CASGLIDRGNEKLFF
TGTGCTAGTGGTTTGATAGACAGGGGGAATGAAAAACTGTTTTTT
>15|TRBD2|NA|TRBJ2-5|TRBV4-1
CARGSGLAGAETQYF
TGCGCCCGAGGTTCTGGACTAGCGGGAGCCGAGACCCAGTACTTC
>17|TRBD2|NA|TRBJ2-7|TRBV19
CASSNPRGLASSYEQYF
TGTGCCAGTAGCAACCCCCGAGGACTAGCGAGCTCCTACGAGCAGTACTTC
>13|TRBD2|once|TRBJ2-3|TRBV29-1
CSVDAGGTDTQYF
TGCAGCGTTGATGCGGGAGGCACAGATACGCAGTATTTT
>14|NA|NA|TRBJ2-7|TRBV6-6
CASSYRRGSYEQYF
TGTGCCAGCAGTTACAGGAGGGGCTCCTACGAGCAGTACTTC
>11|NA|NA|TRBJ1-1|TRBV7-2
CASSLTGSAFF
TGTGCCAGCAGCTTGACAGGCTCGGCTTTCTTT
>14|TRBD2|NA|TRBJ2-3|TRBV6-5
CASIEREEADTQYF
TGTGCCAGCATCGAGCGGGAGGAGGCAGATACGCAGTATTTT
>17|NA|NA|TRBJ2-7|TRBV7-8
CASSLARNVGAYYEQYF
TGTGCCAGCAGCTTAGCCCGAAATGTAGGGGCTTATTACGAGCAGTACTTC
>13|NA|NA|TRBJ2-1|TRBV6-1
CASRERPYNEQFF
TGTGCCAGCAGGGAGAGGCCCTACAATGAGCAGTTCTTC
>14|NA|few|TRBJ1-6|TRBV15
CATRTGRVVSPLHF
TGTGCCACCAGAACGGGCAGGGTTGTATCACCCCTCCACTTT
>12|NA|NA|TRBJ2-7|TRBV7-2
CASSPRGDTQYF
TGTGCCAGCAGCCCCCGTGGGGACACACAGTACTTC
>15|NA|NA|TRBJ2-1|TRBV5-1
CASSLLKNSGNEQFF
TGCGCCAGCAGCTTGTTAAAAAATTCGGGCAATGAGCAGTTCTTC
>13|TRBD1|NA|TRBJ2-7|TRBV4-3
CASSGRQGREQYF
TGCGCCAGCAGCGGCAGACAGGGTCGGGAGCAGTACTTC
>14|TRBD1|NA|TRBJ1-1|TRBV27
CASSLSMGQLEAFF
TGTGCCAGCAGTTTAAGTATGGGACAGCTTGAAGCTTTCTTT
>13|TRBD1|NA|TRBJ1-2|TRBV5-4
CASSPRDRDGYTF
TGTGCCAGCAGCCCTAGGGACAGGGATGGCTACACCTTC
>15|NA|NA|TRBJ2-3|TRBV7-2
CASSFDGGSTDTQYF
TGTGCCAGCAGCTTCGATGGCGGTAGCACAGATACGCAGTATTTT
>14|NA|NA|TRBJ1-1|TRBV15
CATSTPGGGRKAFF
TGTGCCACCAGCACACCGGGGGGGGGTAGAAAAGCTTTCTTT
>15|NA|NA|TRBJ1-1|TRBV5-1
CASGFDSNPGKGAFF
TGCGCCAGCGGCTTCGACAGCAACCCGGGCAAAGGAGCTTTCTTT
>15|NA|NA|TRBJ2-7|TRBV12-5
CASGPESRGNYEQYF
TGTGCTAGTGGTCCTGAAAGTCGAGGGAACTACGAGCAGTACTTC
>13|TRBD1|NA|TRBJ2-7|TRBV2
CASSKGQVGEQYF
TGTGCCAGCTCGAAGGGACAGGTGGGCGAGCAGTACTTC
>14|TRBD1|once|TRBJ1-1|TRBV10-3
CATEEGQLNTEAFF
TGTGCCACCGAAGAGGGACAGTTGAACACTGAAGCTTTCTTT
>13|NA|NA|TRBJ1-3|TRBV7-8
CASSLSAGNTIYF
TGTGCCAGCAGCTTGTCGGCTGGAAACACCATATATTTT
>16|NA|NA|TRBJ1-1|TRBV6-1
CASSESGSPLNTEAFF
TGTGCCAGCAGTGAATCGGGATCCCCCCTGAACACTGAAGCTTTCTTT
>15|TRBD1|NA|TRBJ2-5|TRBV6-1
CASSEDRGFQETQYF
TGTGCCAGCAGTGAGGACAGGGGATTCCAAGAGACCCAGTACTTC
>16|NA|NA|TRBJ2-7|TRBV6-6
CASRSHVPQRSYEQYF
TGTGCCAGCAGATCCCATGTCCCACAACGCTCCTACGAGCAGTACTTC
>12|NA|NA|TRBJ1-5|TRBV7-9
CASSSFNQPQHF
TGTGCCAGCAGCTCCTTTAATCAGCCCCAGCATTTT